These 10 T cell receptor beta chains share one sample of origin, sequenced in a study of blood T cell repertoires in COVID-19 (dated by TCRdb to 2019 to 2021). The library was obtained by the immunoSEQ multiplex PCR assay. Not all clones reach the TCRdb copy of this immuneACCESS table, which keeps in-frame sequences only. Checked studies attribute under half of the gap to unresolved V genes and leave the rest unexplained. The table for this sample lists approximately 140,000 clones; roughly 83% of them were counted only once. Of the sample, approximately 18% is held by the ten largest clones. The sequencing sample was made of peripheral blood. The receptors originated from a woman of 80 years or more with acute or convalescent COVID-19.

With regard to this clone: This specimen includes other DNA sequences encoding the same CDR3. V is TRBV19 and J is TRBJ2-3; 9 bases agree with TRBD2. The CDR3 length is 15 residues. Germline V gene sequence: CDR1 LNHDA, CDR2 SQIVND (reference sequence). V was pared by 4 bases and J by 6 bases, with 8 bases of the junction left unmatched. The CDR3 loop is CASSTLAGAPDTQYF. The CDR3 DNA sequence: TGTGCCAGTAGTACGTTAGCGGGGGCCCCGGATACGCAGTATTTT.

The V and J genes are TRBV29-1 and TRBJ1-2; unclear D gene. Germline V gene lookup returns CDR1 SQVTM and CDR2 ANQGSEA. V was cut by 7 bases and J by 7 bases, with 16 bases left in between. This CDR3 region has 12 residues. CDR3 coding DNA: TGCAGCGCCCGGACGGGAAAGGCTGGCTACACCTTC. Its protein product is CSARTGKAGYTF. The full variable domain, with the rest looked up from reference TRBV29-1 and TRBJ1-2, is SAVISQKPSRDICQRGTSLTIQCQVDSQVTMMFWYRQQPGQSLTLIATANQGSEATYESGFVIDKFPISRPNLTFSTLTVSNMSPEDSSIYLCSARTGKAGYTFGSGTRLTVV.

This chain links TRBV5-4 with TRBJ2-5, with D unresolved. Germline CDR1 SGHNT, CDR2 YYREEE (reference sequence). Trimming cost V 2 bases and J 7 bases, with 18 bases left between them. The CDR3 covers 15 residues. CDR3 region: CASSFEATAQLTQYF. The DNA of the CDR3 is TGTGCCAGCAGCTTTGAGGCTACCGCGCAATTGACCCAGTACTTC.

In its sample, this clone was seen a few times. The CDR3 here is CASSYSVRDRITGGEQYF. CDR3 nucleotide sequence: TGCGCCAGCAGCTATTCCGTCCGGGACAGAATTACGGGCGGCGAGCAGTACTTC. The V gene is TRBV5-1, the J gene TRBJ2-7, with 7 bases identical to TRBD1. The length of the CDR3 is 18 residues. Per the germline V gene, CDR1 is SGHRS and CDR2 is YFSETQ. V trimming: 3 bases; J trimming: 6 bases; junction bases outside the gene matches: 21.

This chain joins TRBV19 and TRBJ1-6; D is unclear. The CDR3 is made up of 16 amino acids. Germline lookup yields CDR1 LNHDA and CDR2 SQIVND (reference sequence). V lost 6 bases and J lost 5, with 17 bases in between. This CDR3 is CASSSSRPSHNSPLHF. The CDR3 DNA reads as TGTGCCAGTAGCAGTAGCCGCCCGAGTCATAATTCACCCCTCCACTTT. Based on the CDR3 plus reference TRBV19 and TRBJ1-6, the full variable domain is DGGITQSPKYLFRKEGQNVTLSCEQNLNHDAMYWYRQDPGQGLRLIYYSQIVNDFQKGDIAEGYSVSREKKESFPLTVTSAQKNPTAFYLCASSSSRPSHNSPLHFGNGTRLTVT.

V gene TRBV6-6 combines with J gene TRBJ2-7; TRBD2 matches at 10 bases. The J segment lost 2 bases and the V segment lost 5 bases, leaving 12 bases of the junction unmatched. The CDR3 has 17 amino acids. The germline CDR1 and CDR2 sequences are MNHNY and SVGAGI (reference sequence). The CDR3 loop is CASSPQTPAGGPYEQYF. The CDR3 DNA reads as TGTGCCAGCAGTCCCCAAACCCCAGCGGGAGGGCCCTACGAGCAGTACTTC.

This chain joins TRBV3-1 (or the pseudogene TRBV3-2) and TRBJ1-2; 8 positions match TRBD1. The CDR3 extends over 13 amino acids. With 3 bases clipped from V and 4 bases from J, the junction kept 1 base outside the gene matches. From germline, CDR1 is LGHDT and CDR2 YNNKEL (reference sequence). The CDR3: CASSQGTGYGYTF. The DNA of the CDR3 is TGTGCCAGCAGCCAGGGGACAGGCTATGGCTACACCTTC.

This chain links TRBV30 with TRBJ1-1; D might be TRBD1 (5 bases). Germline V gene sequence: CDR1 GTSNPN, CDR2 SVGIG (reference sequence). Trimming stripped 4 bases from V and 8 bases from J, with 11 bases between. The CDR3 contains 11 residues. Here the CDR3 DNA reads TGTGCCTGGACCCGCGGGGGAGAAGCTTTCTTT. This gives the protein CAWTRGGEAFF.

V and J are TRBV3-1 (or the pseudogene TRBV3-2) and TRBJ2-3; D is ambiguous. CDR1 is LGHDT and CDR2 is YNNKEL in the germline V gene (reference sequence). With 2 bases removed from V and 0 bases from J, the gap between germline ends came to 9 bases. This CDR3 contains 15 residues. The chain's CDR3 is CASSQFATSTDTQYF. The CDR3 coding sequence is TGTGCCAGCAGCCAATTCGCCACTAGCACAGATACGCAGTATTTT.

The V gene is TRBV30, the J gene TRBJ1-6; possibly TRBD1 for D (6 bases). V lost 0 bases and J lost 7, with 10 bases in between. This CDR3 spans 14 amino acids. CDR1 and CDR2 (germline): GTSNPN, SVGIG (reference sequence). The CDR3 loop is CAWSVGARNSPLHF. Written as DNA, the CDR3 is TGTGCCTGGAGTGTGGGGGCTCGAAATTCACCCCTCCACTTT.